A single sample gave rise to the 9 T cell receptor beta chains below, sequenced in a study of glioma-infiltrating T cells after dendritic cell vaccination. TCRdb's copy holds only in-frame clones and misses some; the assay was immunoSEQ multiplex PCR. Seen here are some 58,000 clones, over 75% observed once, and the top ten hold around 8.3%. The time point here: after dendritic cell vaccination, including at tumor progression/relapse. Sample: blood, taken after dendritic cell vaccination. Every receptor here comes from a human donor with glioblastoma.

The chain is built from TRBV4-3 and TRBJ1-1, with D possibly matching TRBD1 (5 bases). V was shortened by 0 bases and J by 4 bases, with 12 bases between the two germline ends. Germline V lookup: CDR1 LGHNA, CDR2 YSLEER. The CDR3 sequence is 15 residues long. CDR3 bases: TGCGCCAGCAGCCAAGATCTGGGACTCGGCACTGAAGCTTTCTTT. Residues: CASSQDLGLGTEAFF.

The chain uses TRBV7-6 and TRBJ1-2, with 9 bases identical to TRBD1. Germline trimming cut 6 bases from V and 8 bases from J; bases unmatched to any gene: 10. The germline V gene has CDR1 SGHVS and CDR2 FNYEAQ. The CDR3 loop spans 14 amino acids. The CDR3 DNA is TGTGCCAGCAGACGAGGACAGGGGAGTAGAGGCTACACCTTC. Amino acids: CASRRGQGSRGYTF.

The J gene is TRBJ1-4, the V gene TRBV18; 10 bases are shared with TRBD1. V lost 3 bases and J lost 2; bases outside the gene matches: 9. Germline loops: CDR1 KGHSH, CDR2 LQKENI. This CDR3 contains 18 residues. CDR3 loop: CASSPTRDRGPTNEKLFF. The CDR3, as DNA: TGTGCCAGCTCACCGACCCGGGACAGGGGTCCCACTAATGAAAAACTGTTTTTT.

The chain is built from TRBV6-6 and TRBJ1-1; D is uncertain. This CDR3 region has 14 residues. Trimming stripped 4 bases from V and 1 base from J, with 10 bases between. CDR1 MNHNY and CDR2 SVGAGI come from the germline V gene (reference sequence). CDR3 coding DNA: TGTGCCAGCAGTTTCGGAGAGGCGAACACTGAAGCTTTCTTT. Its protein is CASSFGEANTEAFF.

This sequence joins TRBV19 and TRBJ1-4, with 9 bases matching TRBD1. Trimming took 6 bases from V and 0 from J; bases not matched to a gene: 8. The germline gives CDR1 LNHDA, CDR2 SQIVND (reference sequence). The CDR3 loop spans 17 amino acids. CDR3 residues: CASSTGTGRATNEKLFF. In DNA form, the CDR3 reads TGTGCCAGTAGCACCGGGACAGGGCGTGCAACTAATGAAAAACTGTTTTTT.

The genes are TRBV7-3 and TRBJ2-4; D is unclear. Germline V gene lookup returns CDR1 SGHTA and CDR2 FQGTGA. V was pared by 2 bases and J by 0 bases, with 14 bases between. This CDR3 contains 17 residues. The CDR3 nucleotides are TGTGCCAGCAGCTTAGGGCCTAACACCCTAGCCAAAAACATTCAGTACTTC. Its protein product is CASSLGPNTLAKNIQYF.

The genes are TRBV28 and TRBJ2-3; TRBD2 matches at 8 bases. V lost 7 bases to trimming and J lost 6 bases; unmatched junction nucleotides: 6. CDR3 length: 13 amino acids. Germline CDR1 and CDR2: MDHEN and SYDVKM. The CDR3 region has the DNA TGTGCCAGCAAGCGGGGGACTTTGGATACGCAGTATTTT. Its protein is CASKRGTLDTQYF.

V and J are TRBV5-1 and TRBJ2-7; 8 bases align to TRBD2. Germline V gives CDR1 SGHRS, CDR2 YFSETQ. After removal of 0 bases from V and 3 bases from J, the junction contained 5 bases not matched to a gene. The CDR3 has 15 residues. The CDR3 bases are TGCGCCAGCAGCTTGGAGTCTAGCGGGTTCTACGAGCAGTACTTC. It translates to CASSLESSGFYEQYF.

This chain joins TRBV7-6 and TRBJ2-7; 16 positions agree with TRBD2. The junction had 7 bases not matched to a gene; V was cut back by 5 bases and J by 6 bases. The CDR3 is 16 residues long. Germline CDR1 is SGHVS and CDR2 is FNYEAQ. CDR3 DNA: TGTGCCAGCAGCGGCACCGGGACTAGCGGGGGGGCCGAGCAGTACTTC. Protein sequence: CASSGTGTSGGAEQYF.